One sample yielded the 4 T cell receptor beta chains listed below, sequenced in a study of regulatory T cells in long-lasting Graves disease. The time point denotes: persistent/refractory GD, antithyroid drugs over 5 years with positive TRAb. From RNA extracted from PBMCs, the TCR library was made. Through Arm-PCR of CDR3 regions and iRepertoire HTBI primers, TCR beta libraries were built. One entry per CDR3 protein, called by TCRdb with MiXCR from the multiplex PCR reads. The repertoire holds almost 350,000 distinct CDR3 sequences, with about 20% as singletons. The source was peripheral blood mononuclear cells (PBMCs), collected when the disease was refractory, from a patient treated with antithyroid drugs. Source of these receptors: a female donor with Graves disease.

The CDR3 nucleotides are TGTGCCAGCATGAAGACAGGGAATACCTACGAGCAGTACTTC. Amino acid sequence: CASMKTGNTYEQYF. J is TRBJ2-7 and V is TRBV2; 7 bases match TRBD1. Germline CDR1 reads SNHLY; CDR2 reads FYNNEI. There are 14 residues in the CDR3. J lost 2 bases, V lost 7 bases, and 8 bases had no gene match.

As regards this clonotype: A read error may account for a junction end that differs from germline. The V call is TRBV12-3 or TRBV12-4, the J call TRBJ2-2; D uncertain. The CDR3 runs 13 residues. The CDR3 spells CAGSFSWGGELFF. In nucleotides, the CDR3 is TGTGCCGGCAGTTTTTCCTGGGGCGGGGAGCTGTTTTTT.

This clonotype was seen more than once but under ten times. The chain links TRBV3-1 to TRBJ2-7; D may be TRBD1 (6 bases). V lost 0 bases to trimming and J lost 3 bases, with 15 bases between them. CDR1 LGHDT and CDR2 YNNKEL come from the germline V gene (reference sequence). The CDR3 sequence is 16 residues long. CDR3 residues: CASSQDGDMVGYEQYF. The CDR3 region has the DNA TGTGCCAGCAGCCAAGATGGGGACATGGTCGGCTACGAGCAGTACTTC.

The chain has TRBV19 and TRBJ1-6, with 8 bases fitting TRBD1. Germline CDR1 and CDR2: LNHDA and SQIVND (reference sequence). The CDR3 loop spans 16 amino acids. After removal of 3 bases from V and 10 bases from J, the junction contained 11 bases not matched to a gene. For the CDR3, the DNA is TGTGCCAGTAGTATCACCCATCGGGACAGGACCTCACCCCTCCACTTT. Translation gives CASSITHRDRTSPLHF.